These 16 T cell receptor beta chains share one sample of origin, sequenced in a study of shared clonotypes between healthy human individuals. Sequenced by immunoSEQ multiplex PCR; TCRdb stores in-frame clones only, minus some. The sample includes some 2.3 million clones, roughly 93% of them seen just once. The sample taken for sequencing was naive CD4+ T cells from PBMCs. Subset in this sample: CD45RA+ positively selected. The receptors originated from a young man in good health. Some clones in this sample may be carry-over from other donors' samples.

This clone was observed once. CDR3 DNA sequence: TGTGCCACCCCCACACTCGCTTCGAGCAACACCGGGGAGCTGTTTTTT. This gives the protein CATPTLASSNTGELFF. The chain recombines TRBV7-9 with TRBJ2-2, with unresolved D. Trimming left V 10 bases short and J 2 bases short, with 20 bases between. The CDR3 has 16 amino acids. Germline V gene lookup returns CDR1 SEHNR and CDR2 FQNEAQ (reference sequence).

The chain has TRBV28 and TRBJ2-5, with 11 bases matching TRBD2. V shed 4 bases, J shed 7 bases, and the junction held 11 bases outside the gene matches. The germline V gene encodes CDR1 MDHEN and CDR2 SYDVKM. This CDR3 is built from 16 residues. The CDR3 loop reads CASSSIAGGQSRTQYF. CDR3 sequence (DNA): TGTGCCAGCAGTTCGATAGCGGGAGGGCAATCTCGGACCCAGTACTTC.

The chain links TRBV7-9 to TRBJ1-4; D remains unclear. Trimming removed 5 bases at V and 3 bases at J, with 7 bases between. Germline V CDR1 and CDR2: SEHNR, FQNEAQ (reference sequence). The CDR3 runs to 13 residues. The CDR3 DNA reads TGTGCCAGCAGCCAAATGCCTAATGAAAAACTGTTTTTT. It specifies CASSQMPNEKLFF.

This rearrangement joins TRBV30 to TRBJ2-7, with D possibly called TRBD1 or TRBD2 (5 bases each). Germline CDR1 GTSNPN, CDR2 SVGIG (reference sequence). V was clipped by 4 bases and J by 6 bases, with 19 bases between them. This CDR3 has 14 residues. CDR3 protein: CAWNVYSGPSEQYF. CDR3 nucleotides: TGTGCCTGGAACGTCTACTCGGGACCGTCCGAGCAGTACTTC.

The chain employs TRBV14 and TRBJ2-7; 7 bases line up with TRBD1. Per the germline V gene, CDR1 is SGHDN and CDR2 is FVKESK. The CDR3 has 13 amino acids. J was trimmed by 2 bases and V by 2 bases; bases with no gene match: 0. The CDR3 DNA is TGTGCCAGCAGCCAACAGGGGGCCTACGAGCAGTACTTC. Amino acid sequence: CASSQQGAYEQYF.

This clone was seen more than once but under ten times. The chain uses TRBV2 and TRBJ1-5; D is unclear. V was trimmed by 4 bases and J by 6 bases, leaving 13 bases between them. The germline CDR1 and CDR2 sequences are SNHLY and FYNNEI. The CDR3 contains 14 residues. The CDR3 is CASSADMGGQPQHF. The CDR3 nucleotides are TGTGCCAGCAGTGCTGACATGGGCGGTCAGCCCCAGCATTTT.

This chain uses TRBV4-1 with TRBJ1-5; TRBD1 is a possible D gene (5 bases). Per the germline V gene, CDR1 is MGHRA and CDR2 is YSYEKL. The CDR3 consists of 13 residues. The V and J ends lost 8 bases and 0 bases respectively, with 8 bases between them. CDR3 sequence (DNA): TGCGCCAGCGGGACGGCTAGCAATCAGCCCCAGCATTTT. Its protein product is CASGTASNQPQHF.

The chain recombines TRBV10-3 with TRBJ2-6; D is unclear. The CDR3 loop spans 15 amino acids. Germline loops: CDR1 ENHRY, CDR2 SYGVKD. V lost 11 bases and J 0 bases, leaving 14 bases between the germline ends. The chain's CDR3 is CAASPQLSGANVLTF. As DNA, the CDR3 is TGTGCCGCCTCACCCCAGCTCTCTGGGGCCAACGTCCTGACTTTC.

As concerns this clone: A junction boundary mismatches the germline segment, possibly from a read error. Here the CDR3 DNA reads TGTGCCAGCAGACCTACTCAGGGACGGTTCGCCTTC. Its protein is CASRPTQGRFAF. This chain uses TRBV27 with TRBJ1-2; maybe TRBD1 (5 bases). The germline CDR1 and CDR2 sequences are MNHEY and SMNVEV (reference sequence). The CDR3 length is 12 residues.

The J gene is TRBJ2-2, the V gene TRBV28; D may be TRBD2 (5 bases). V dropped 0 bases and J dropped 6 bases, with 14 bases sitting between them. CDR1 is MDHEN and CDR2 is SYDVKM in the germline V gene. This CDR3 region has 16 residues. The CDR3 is CASSLWVGTGSGELFF. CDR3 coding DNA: TGTGCCAGCAGTTTATGGGTGGGAACGGGATCCGGGGAGCTGTTTTTT.

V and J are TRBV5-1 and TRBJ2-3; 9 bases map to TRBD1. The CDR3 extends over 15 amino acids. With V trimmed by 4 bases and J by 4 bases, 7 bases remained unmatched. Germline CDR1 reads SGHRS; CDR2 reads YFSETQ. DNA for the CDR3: TGCGCCAGCAGCACGGGACAGGGAGGCGCAGATACGCAGTATTTT. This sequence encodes CASSTGQGGADTQYF.

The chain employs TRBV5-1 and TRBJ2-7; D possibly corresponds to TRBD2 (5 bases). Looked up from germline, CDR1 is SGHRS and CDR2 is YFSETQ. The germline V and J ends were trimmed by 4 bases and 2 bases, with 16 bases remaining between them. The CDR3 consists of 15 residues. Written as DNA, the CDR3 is TGCGCCAGCAGCCGGATCTCGACGGGAACCTACGAGCAGTACTTC. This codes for CASSRISTGTYEQYF. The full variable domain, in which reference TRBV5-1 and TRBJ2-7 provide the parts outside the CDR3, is KAGVTQTPRYLIKTRGQQVTLSCSPISGHRSVSWYQQTPGQGLQFLFEYFSETQRNKGNFPGRFSGRQFSNSRSEMNVSTLELGDSALYLCASSRISTGTYEQYFGPGTRLTVT.

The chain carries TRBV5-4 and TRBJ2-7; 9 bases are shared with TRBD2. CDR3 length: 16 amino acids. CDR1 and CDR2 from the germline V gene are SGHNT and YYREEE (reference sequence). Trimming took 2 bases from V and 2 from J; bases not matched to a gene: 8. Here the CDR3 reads CASSFAVAGAPYEQYF. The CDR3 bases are TGTGCCAGCAGCTTTGCTGTAGCGGGAGCACCCTACGAGCAGTACTTC.

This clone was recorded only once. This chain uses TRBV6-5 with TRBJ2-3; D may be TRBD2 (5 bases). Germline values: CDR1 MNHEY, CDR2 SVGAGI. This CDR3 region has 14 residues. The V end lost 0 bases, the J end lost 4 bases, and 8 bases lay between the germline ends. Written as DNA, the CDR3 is TGTGCCAGCAGTTACTCGACTACTCCAGATACGCAGTATTTT. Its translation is CASSYSTTPDTQYF.

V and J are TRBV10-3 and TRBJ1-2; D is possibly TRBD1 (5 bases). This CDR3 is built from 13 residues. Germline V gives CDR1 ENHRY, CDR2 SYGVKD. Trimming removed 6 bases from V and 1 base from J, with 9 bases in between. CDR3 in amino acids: CAIRGDGNYGYTF. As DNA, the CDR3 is TGTGCCATCAGGGGGGACGGTAACTATGGCTACACCTTC.

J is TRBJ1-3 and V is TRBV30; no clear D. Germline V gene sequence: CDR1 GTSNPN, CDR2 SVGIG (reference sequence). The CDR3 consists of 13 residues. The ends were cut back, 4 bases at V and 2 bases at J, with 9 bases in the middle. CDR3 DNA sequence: TGTGCCTGGAAGAGGGTTCCTGGAAACACCATATATTTT. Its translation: CAWKRVPGNTIYF.